This record covers a single T cell receptor beta chain. This record belongs to a study of Ad26.COV2.S vaccination and SARS-CoV-2 variants. This CDR3 is built from 13 residues. In germline, CDR1 is MDHEN, CDR2 SYDVKM. Trimming pared 3 bases from V and 5 bases from J, leaving 8 bases between. Generated by immunoSEQ multiplex PCR, the TCRdb table keeps only in-frame clones and is missing some. The profile covers over 400,000 clones, with 85% to 90% appearing a single time and roughly 2.5% taken by the ten largest. Treatment meaning: over 15 received Ad26.COV2.S at low or high dose, single or two shots; roughly five received placebo; per-sample allocation not given. The samples date from day 63 after the first vaccine or placebo injection.

The chain combines TRBV28 with TRBJ2-1; D unresolved. Here the sequenced sample was peripheral blood, taken in a trial of Ad26.COV2.S vaccine versus placebo. The source of this sequence is a person aged 18-60 years who received the Ad26.COV2.S COVID-19 vaccine or a placebo. The CDR3 sequence: CASSFAGDNEQFF. CDR3 DNA: TGTGCCAGCAGTTTCGCCGGTGACAATGAGCAGTTCTTC.